The 31 T cell receptor beta chains given below trace back to one sample, sequenced in a study of blood T cell repertoires in COVID-19. Method: immunoSEQ multiplex PCR; TCRdb's copy keeps in-frame clones and lacks some. The table has approximately 240,000 clones, roughly 80% seen once. Sequenced input: peripheral blood. The source is a woman under 40 who had recovered from COVID-19.

V gene TRBV6-5 combines with J gene TRBJ1-4; possible D gene TRBD1, 6 bases. The CDR3 has 14 amino acids. Trimming removed 5 bases from V and 8 bases from J, with 15 bases in between. The germline CDR1 and CDR2 sequences are MNHEY and SVGAGI. CDR3 DNA: TGTGCCAGCAGTCAGGGGCAGGGATGGGAAAAACTGTTTTTT. Amino acid sequence: CASSQGQGWEKLFF.

The chain has TRBV7-2 and TRBJ2-3; TRBD2 matches 13 bases. Germline CDR1 SGHTA, CDR2 FQGNSA. The CDR3 length is 18 residues. V shed 5 bases and J 2 bases; nucleotides not matched to a gene: 10. CDR3 loop: CASSARLAGGGDTDTQYF. CDR3 coding DNA: TGTGCCAGCAGCGCAAGACTAGCGGGAGGTGGGGACACAGATACGCAGTATTTT.

J is TRBJ1-1 and V is TRBV28; maybe TRBD1 (5 bases). CDR3 size: 15 residues. The germline CDR1 and CDR2 sequences are MDHEN and SYDVKM. V was clipped by 8 bases and J by 5 bases, with 21 bases between them. The CDR3 is CASLSLGGRPTEAFF. CDR3 in DNA: TGTGCCAGCCTATCTCTCGGGGGACGGCCGACTGAAGCTTTCTTT.

V gene TRBV5-6 combines with J gene TRBJ1-1; tentative D call: TRBD1 (6 bases). V was shortened by 4 bases and J by 0 bases, with 10 bases between the two germline ends. Per the germline V gene, CDR1 is SGHDT and CDR2 is YYEEEE. This CDR3 contains 14 residues. The CDR3 nucleotides are TGTGCCAGCAGCCCGACAGGAGTGAACACTGAAGCTTTCTTT. Translation gives CASSPTGVNTEAFF.

Only one count was recorded for this clone. The V gene is TRBV28, the J gene TRBJ1-4; possibly TRBD1 for D (5 bases). Germline V lookup: CDR1 MDHEN, CDR2 SYDVKM. V was clipped by 11 bases and J by 5 bases, with 21 bases between them. This CDR3 comprises 15 residues. The CDR3: CACLGDGGPNEKLFF. The CDR3 coding sequence is TGTGCCTGCCTAGGCGACGGGGGTCCCAATGAAAAACTGTTTTTT.

The chain joins TRBV28 to TRBJ1-2; perhaps TRBD1 as D (6 bases). The length of the CDR3 is 14 residues. V was clipped by 7 bases and J by 3 bases, with 15 bases between them. The germline CDR1 and CDR2 sequences are MDHEN and SYDVKM. The CDR3 DNA sequence: TGTGCCAGCACCCCGACGGGGGGCCACTATGGCTACACCTTC. It yields the protein CASTPTGGHYGYTF.

This sequence joins TRBV5-1 and TRBJ2-5; 7 positions agree with TRBD1. The J segment lost 2 bases and the V segment lost 2 bases, leaving 3 bases of the junction unmatched. Germline CDR1 SGHRS, CDR2 YFSETQ. The CDR3 covers 14 residues. CDR3 DNA: TGCGCCAGCAGCTTTGGACAGGCTCAAGAGACCCAGTACTTC. Translated, it gives CASSFGQAQETQYF.

The chain recombines TRBV10-3 with TRBJ2-7; the match to TRBD2 covers 10 bases. V trimming: 7 bases; J trimming: 3 bases; junction bases outside the gene matches: 3. Per germline, CDR1 ENHRY and CDR2 SYGVKD. The CDR3 loop spans 13 amino acids. The CDR3 DNA reads as TGTGCCATCAATCCTAGCGGGAGCTACGAGCAGTACTTC. This codes for CAINPSGSYEQYF.

This clone occurred once. This chain connects TRBV4-2 to TRBJ2-1, with TRBD2 identical over 12 bases. Germline V gene data show CDR1 as LGHNA and CDR2 as YNFKEQ. The CDR3 has 19 residues. The V segment lost 5 bases and the J segment 5 bases; nucleotides outside the gene matches: 16. CDR3 bases: TGTGCCAGCAGCTTTGGCCGGGAAGGGGCTAGCGGGAGGGACAATGAGCAGTTCTTC. Protein sequence: CASSFGREGASGRDNEQFF.

This clone was counted a few times. The chain links TRBV5-1 to TRBJ2-7; unclear D gene. CDR1 and CDR2 from the germline V gene are SGHRS and YFSETQ. The CDR3 contains 12 residues. The V end was cut by 4 bases, the J end by 7 bases, with 12 bases between. CDR3 DNA sequence: TGCGCCAGCAGCGAGGTAGGCGGAGAGCAGTACTTC. Its protein is CASSEVGGEQYF.

This chain links TRBV9 with TRBJ2-3; 9 positions agree with TRBD2. V lost 0 bases, J lost 0 bases, and 2 bases stayed unmatched. Germline lookup yields CDR1 SGDLS and CDR2 YYNGEE. This CDR3 has 16 residues. CDR3 amino acids: CASSVGLAASTDTQYF. The DNA of the CDR3 is TGTGCCAGCAGCGTAGGACTAGCGGCTAGCACAGATACGCAGTATTTT.

The gene calls are TRBV21-1 and TRBJ1-5. TRBV21-1 is described as a pseudogene. The CDR3 extends over 16 amino acids. CDR3 bases: TGTGCCAGCAGCAAACGTGCCCTAAACGGCAATCAGCCCCAGCATTTT. It codes for CASSKRALNGNQPQHF.

The chain carries TRBV5-1 and TRBJ1-5; D uncertain. Germline CDR1 is SGHRS and CDR2 is YFSETQ. CDR3 length equals 13 residues. Trimming stripped 4 bases from V and 7 bases from J, with 12 bases between. The CDR3 reads CASSVDPGQPQHF. The CDR3 DNA sequence: TGCGCCAGCAGCGTAGACCCGGGGCAGCCCCAGCATTTT.

This chain links TRBV5-4 with TRBJ2-2; 7 bases agree with TRBD1. The V gene end was trimmed by 7 bases and the J gene end by 5 bases; junction bases not matched to a gene: 11. Germline assignment: CDR1 SGHNT and CDR2 YYREEE (reference sequence). The CDR3 is 15 amino acids. CDR3 loop: CASGLNRGHTGELFF. In DNA form, the CDR3 reads TGTGCCAGCGGTCTGAACAGGGGCCATACCGGGGAGCTGTTTTTT.

The chain is built from TRBV18 and TRBJ1-5; tentatively, D is TRBD1 (5 bases). CDR1 KGHSH and CDR2 LQKENI come from the germline V gene. Trimming cost V 3 bases and J 2 bases, with 8 bases left between them. CDR3 length equals 14 residues. In DNA form, the CDR3 reads TGTGCCAGCTCACCGGGGGGTGGCAATCAGCCCCAGCATTTT. It codes for CASSPGGGNQPQHF.

J is TRBJ2-1 and V is TRBV5-1, with 7 bases matching TRBD1. The CDR3 loop spans 19 amino acids. J was trimmed by 2 bases and V by 3 bases; bases with no gene match: 17. Germline-derived CDR1 and CDR2 are SGHRS and YFSETQ. The CDR3: CASSSPRQGMTSTYNEQFF. The DNA of the CDR3 is TGCGCCAGCAGCTCTCCCCGACAGGGAATGACGAGTACCTACAATGAGCAGTTCTTC.

The rearrangement uses TRBV4-1 and TRBJ2-7; TRBD2 agrees at 11 bases. CDR1 is MGHRA and CDR2 is YSYEKL in the germline V gene. V lost 1 base and J lost 7; bases outside the gene matches: 6. The CDR3 sequence is 15 residues long. The CDR3 bases are TGCGCCAGCAGCCAAGGCGGTCTAGCGGGAGGTGAGCAGTACTTC. Its protein is CASSQGGLAGGEQYF.

In its sample, this clone was seen once. The CDR3 DNA follows: TGTGCCAGCAGTATGTACGGATCTAGCGGGAGAAGCGAGCAGTACTTC. Protein: CASSMYGSSGRSEQYF. The V call is TRBV28, the J call TRBJ2-7; 10 positions match TRBD2. Germline V lookup: CDR1 MDHEN, CDR2 SYDVKM. With 5 bases clipped from V and 6 bases from J, the junction kept 13 bases outside the gene matches. The CDR3 contains 16 residues.

The gene calls are TRBV27 and TRBJ2-3, with 9 positions matching TRBD2. The germline gives CDR1 MNHEY, CDR2 SMNVEV (reference sequence). The CDR3 covers 19 residues. The V segment lost 5 bases and the J segment 0 bases; nucleotides outside the gene matches: 15. The CDR3 reads CASSGFSGSWVSSTDTQYF. In nucleotides, the CDR3 is TGTGCCAGCAGTGGCTTTAGCGGGAGCTGGGTTAGTAGCACAGATACGCAGTATTTT.

This chain links TRBV29-1 with TRBJ2-5; the match to TRBD1 covers 10 bases. With V trimmed by 6 bases and J by 4 bases, 11 bases remained unmatched. The CDR3 length is 15 residues. Per germline, CDR1 SQVTM and CDR2 ANQGSEA. The CDR3 region is CSVDPTGGQGETQYF. CDR3 in DNA: TGCAGCGTGGACCCGACAGGGGGCCAGGGAGAGACCCAGTACTTC.

The chain combines TRBV7-9 with TRBJ2-2, with no clear D. Deletions cut 5 bases from V and 7 bases from J, with 11 bases between. The germline gives CDR1 SEHNR, CDR2 FQNEAQ (reference sequence). The CDR3 is made up of 13 amino acids. For the CDR3, the DNA is TGTGCCAGCAGCCCCAGGTTTGGCGGGGAGCTGTTTTTT. This codes for CASSPRFGGELFF.

V usage is TRBV9 and J usage is TRBJ2-1; 9 nucleotides match TRBD2. The CDR3 runs 19 residues. Germline V lookup: CDR1 SGDLS, CDR2 YYNGEE. The junction had 23 bases not matched to a gene; V was cut back by 4 bases and J by 9 bases. As DNA, the CDR3 is TGTGCCAGCAGCCCCCATCTTTTTATTAACGCGGGAGGGCCCCCTGAGCAGTTCTTC. As protein: CASSPHLFINAGGPPEQFF.

This sequence joins TRBV6-2 or TRBV6-3 and TRBJ1-1, with D possibly being TRBD1 (5 bases). Germline V gives CDR1 MNHEY, CDR2 SVGEGT. The CDR3 extends over 13 amino acids. The ends were cut back, 6 bases at V and 1 base at J, with 9 bases in the middle. CDR3 region: CASSLGGNTEAFF. CDR3 nucleotide sequence: TGTGCCAGCAGCCTCGGGGGGAACACTGAAGCTTTCTTT.

CDR3 sequence: CASSLGRAVSYNSPLHF. The CDR3 DNA reads as TGTGCCAGCAGTTTAGGGCGAGCAGTCTCCTATAATTCACCCCTCCACTTT. The chain links TRBV27 to TRBJ1-6; D is undetermined. The CDR3 contains 17 residues. Trimming took off 2 bases at V and 0 bases at J, with 11 bases between the two ends. Germline assignment: CDR1 MNHEY and CDR2 SMNVEV (reference sequence).

The chain joins TRBV9 to TRBJ2-5; TRBD2 aligns across 7 bases. Germline V CDR1 and CDR2: SGDLS, YYNGEE. V lost 0 bases and J lost 2; bases outside the gene matches: 7. This CDR3 comprises 16 residues. The CDR3 DNA is TGTGCCAGCAGCGTAGGAGCTAGCGGAGCTCAAGAGACCCAGTACTTC. As protein: CASSVGASGAQETQYF.

The chain uses TRBV19 and TRBJ1-1; TRBD1 is a possible D gene (6 bases). V dropped 6 bases and J dropped 3 bases, with 17 bases sitting between them. This CDR3 has 15 amino acids. CDR1 and CDR2 (germline): LNHDA, SQIVND (reference sequence). The CDR3 DNA sequence: TGTGCCAGTAGATCCTTGAGACAGGTTGACACTGAAGCTTTCTTT. This translates into CASRSLRQVDTEAFF.

The sample holds a few counts of this clone. This chain links TRBV7-9 with TRBJ1-4; D not resolved. This CDR3 comprises 13 residues. V was pared by 6 bases and J by 6 bases, with 11 bases between. Per germline, CDR1 SEHNR and CDR2 FQNEAQ (reference sequence). CDR3: CASRTQEDEKLFF. The CDR3 DNA is TGTGCCAGCAGAACCCAGGAGGATGAAAAACTGTTTTTT. Complete variable domain (other parts from reference TRBV7-9 and TRBJ1-4): DTGVSQNPRHKITKRGQNVTFRCDPISEHNRLYWYRQTLGQGPEFLTYFQNEAQLEKSRLLSDRFSAERPKGSFSTLEIQRTEQGDSAMYLCASRTQEDEKLFFGSGTQLSVL.

J is TRBJ1-1 and V is TRBV28, with 8 bases identical to TRBD1. V shed 3 bases, J shed 1 base, and the junction held 4 bases outside the gene matches. The CDR3 is 15 amino acids. CDR1 and CDR2 from the germline V gene are MDHEN and SYDVKM. The CDR3: CASSFWTGRNTEAFF. The CDR3 bases are TGTGCCAGCAGTTTTTGGACAGGGAGGAACACTGAAGCTTTCTTT.

This chain joins TRBV27 and TRBJ2-1; tentative D call: TRBD2 (5 bases). The CDR3 length is 15 residues. Trimming left V 3 bases short and J 4 bases short, with 13 bases between. From germline, CDR1 is MNHEY and CDR2 SMNVEV (reference sequence). Here the CDR3 reads CASSFRTSWYNEQFF. CDR3 nucleotides: TGTGCCAGCAGTTTTCGGACTTCTTGGTACAATGAGCAGTTCTTC.

This chain links TRBV30 with TRBJ1-2; TRBD1 might be the D (5 bases). Trimming removed 5 bases at V and 4 bases at J, with 17 bases between. From germline, CDR1 is GTSNPN and CDR2 SVGIG (reference sequence). The length of the CDR3 is 14 residues. CDR3 nucleotide sequence: TGTGCCTGGGGAGGCGTAGGGGTAGCCTATGGCTACACCTTC. Its translation: CAWGGVGVAYGYTF.

J is TRBJ2-5 and V is TRBV30; D call uncertain. Germline values: CDR1 GTSNPN, CDR2 SVGIG (reference sequence). Trimming removed 0 bases from V and 5 bases from J, with 7 bases in between. This CDR3 region has 12 residues. Written as DNA, the CDR3 is TGTGCCTGGAGTGTTAATAGCGAGACCCAGTACTTC. Protein sequence: CAWSVNSETQYF.